A selection of T cell receptor beta chains follows, all from one sample in a study of blood T cell repertoires in COVID-19. The data were produced by immunoSEQ multiplex PCR, yet TCRdb's version contains in-frame clones alone and is incomplete. Of 39,000 or so clones listed, around 80% are singletons. Sequenced material: peripheral blood. Receptors were obtained from a woman of 80 years or more with active or convalescent COVID-19. CDR3s include the opening cysteine and the closing phenylalanine or tryptophan. The D gene is left open where the match is weak. Size tells how often a clone was seen (once, few, many) or the class of an expanded clone, and some rows leave it out.

V gene: TRBV2
clone size: .
D gene: .
J gene: TRBJ2-7
CDR3 DNA: TGTGCCAGCAGTGAAAGGGGGGGCTTCTACGAGCAGTACTTC
CDR3 protein: CASSERGGFYEQYF

V gene: TRBV19
clone size: .
D gene: .
J gene: TRBJ2-3
CDR3 DNA: TGTGCCAGTTCACCTAACACAGATACGCAGTATTTT
CDR3 protein: CASSPNTDTQYF

V gene: TRBV5-4
clone size: .
D gene: TRBD2
J gene: TRBJ2-7
CDR3 DNA: TGTGCCAGCAGCTTGGGACTAGCGAACTACGAGCAGTACTTC
CDR3 protein: CASSLGLANYEQYF

V gene: TRBV12-3/TRBV12-4
clone size: .
D gene: .
J gene: TRBJ1-3
CDR3 DNA: TGTGCCAGCAGCCGGAGCTCTGGAAACACCATATATTTT
CDR3 protein: CASSRSSGNTIYF

V gene: TRBV5-8
clone size: once
D gene: .
J gene: TRBJ2-5
CDR3 DNA: TGTGCCAGCAGCTTGGATGTTTCGGGGAAGTACCAAGAGACCCAGTACTTC
CDR3 protein: CASSLDVSGKYQETQYF

V gene: TRBV27
clone size: many
D gene: TRBD1
J gene: TRBJ2-7
CDR3 DNA: TGTGCCAGCAGTTTAGCCCCGGACAGGGCGAGCGAGCAGTACTTC
CDR3 protein: CASSLAPDRASEQYF

V gene: TRBV30
clone size: .
D gene: .
J gene: TRBJ2-4
CDR3 DNA: TGTGCCTGGAGTGGACGGGTGGGAGCCAAAAACATTCAGTACTTC
CDR3 protein: CAWSGRVGAKNIQYF

V gene: TRBV7-3
clone size: .
D gene: TRBD2
J gene: TRBJ2-1
CDR3 DNA: TGTGCCAGCAGCTTACAGGGGCGGGAGGGCTACAATGAGCAGTTCTTC
CDR3 protein: CASSLQGREGYNEQFF

V gene: TRBV6-5
clone size: .
D gene: TRBD1
J gene: TRBJ1-1
CDR3 DNA: TGTGCCAGCAGTTCCAGACAGGGGGCATTGTTCGACGCTTTCTTT
CDR3 protein: CASSSRQGALFDAFF

V gene: TRBV29-1
clone size: few
D gene: TRBD1
J gene: TRBJ1-2
CDR3 DNA: TGCAGCGTGGGTGGTACGGGACAGGGGCTCTATGGCTACACCTTC
CDR3 protein: CSVGGTGQGLYGYTF

V gene: TRBV11-2
clone size: .
D gene: .
J gene: TRBJ2-7
CDR3 DNA: TGTGCCAGCAGCTTAGTCTCTGGGGCCGCCTACGAGCAGTACTTC
CDR3 protein: CASSLVSGAAYEQYF